One T cell receptor beta chain is described in this entry. The trim removed 6 bases at V and 4 bases at J, leaving 9 bases unmatched. The CDR3 consists of 15 residues. Germline V CDR1 and CDR2: KGHSH, LQKENI. The source of the sample is a study of blood T cell repertoires in COVID-19. Study overall: The origin of the acute and convalescent COVID-19 samples was the United States, Italy and Spain. PBMCs, B-cell-depleted T cells, or T cells provided the cDNA or gDNA that made up the material.

The assay was immunoSEQ multiplex PCR, and TCRdb's table has in-frame clones only and misses some. Counted here are roughly 80,000 clones, 80% to 85% occurring once; the ten biggest clones make up 44%. The clonotype was recovered from an elderly man with acute or convalescent COVID-19. Sequenced: peripheral blood. The V gene is TRBV18, the J gene TRBJ2-1; 7 positions match TRBD2. CDR3 DNA: TGTGCCAGCTCTGGGAGGGGCAGGGATTACAATGAGCAGTTCTTC. It specifies CASSGRGRDYNEQFF. The variable domain in full, completed from reference TRBV18 and TRBJ2-1, reads NAGVMQNPRHLVRRRGQEARLRCSPMKGHSHVYWYRQLPEEGLKFMVYLQKENIIDESGMPKERFSAEFPKEGPSILRIQQVVRGDSAAYFCASSGRGRDYNEQFFGPGTRLTVL.